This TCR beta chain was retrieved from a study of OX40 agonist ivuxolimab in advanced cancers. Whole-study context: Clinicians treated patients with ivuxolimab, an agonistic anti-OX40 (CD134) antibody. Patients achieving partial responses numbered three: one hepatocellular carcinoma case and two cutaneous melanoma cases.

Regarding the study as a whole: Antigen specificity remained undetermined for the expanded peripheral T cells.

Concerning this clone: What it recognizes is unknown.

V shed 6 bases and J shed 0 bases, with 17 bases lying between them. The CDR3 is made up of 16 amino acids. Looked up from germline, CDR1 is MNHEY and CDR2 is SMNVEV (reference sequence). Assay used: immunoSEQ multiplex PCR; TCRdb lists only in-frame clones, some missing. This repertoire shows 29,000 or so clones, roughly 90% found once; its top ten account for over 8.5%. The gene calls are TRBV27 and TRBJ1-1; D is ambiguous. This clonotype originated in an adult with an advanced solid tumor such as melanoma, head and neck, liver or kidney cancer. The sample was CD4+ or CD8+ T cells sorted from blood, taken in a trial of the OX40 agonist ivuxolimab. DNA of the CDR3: TGTGCCAGCAGCCTTCGGGGAGGGAACCTGAACACTGAAGCTTTCTTT. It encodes CASSLRGGNLNTEAFF.